This TCR beta chain is from a study of a mutant IDH1 vaccine in newly diagnosed glioma (TCRdb year 2021). Background on the whole study: Across visits V03 through V10, patients got a total of eight vaccinations, given in weeks 1, 3, 5, 7, 11, 15, 19 and 23. Longitudinal TCRB deep sequencing was done for about two dozen treated patients, wherever samples were available for exploratory analyses. Before enrollment, most patients had been given radiochemotherapy with temozolomide as standard therapy, while the rest had received either radiotherapy alone or temozolomide alone. Of the approximately 33 patients who were treated, around 60% were male and 37.5% were female, and the mean age was about 40 years. Peripheral blood was drawn at six visits: V03 (baseline), V05, V07, V10, V12 and V13. Vaccination began 4-6 weeks after radiotherapy alone, or alongside temozolomide cycles in the chemotherapy-containing groups.

Cut back by 4 bases and 2 bases, the V and J ends lie 13 bases apart. The CDR3 goes from the cysteine to the phenylalanine over 15 residues. Only the CDR3 DNA is retained, 45 bases long and in frame from the first base. Looking up the germline V gene yields CDR1 SGDLS and CDR2 YYNGEE. The time point label, as the study defines it: week 11, during vaccination. Every vaccine dose consisted of 300 ug of a 20-mer mutant IDH1 peptide in Montanide, administered subcutaneously together with topical imiquimod. Newly diagnosed WHO grade 3 or 4 IDH1-mutant astrocytomas showing loss of nuclear ATRX were present in the donors. The samples were drawn from NOA16, a multicentre, single-arm, open-label phase I trial in Germany that tested a mutant IDH1 peptide vaccine in humans for the first time. Genomic DNA for TCRB sequencing was extracted from EDTA blood using the DNeasy Blood and Tissue Kit. Overall study results and their limits: Immune responses induced by the vaccine were seen in roughly 95% of patients across multiple MHC alleles. No apparent relationship was observed between pseudoprogression and alterations in the top peripheral T cell clonotypes detected by TCRB sequencing. The authors noted that analyses of patient blood samples could not be reproduced because of sample limitations. PBMC samples for TCRB deep sequencing were selected based on availability.

Libraries were prepared through the immunoSEQ multiplex PCR assay. Rearranged TCR beta chain sequences were amplified using the hsTCRB Kit according to the manufacturer's protocol. An Illumina MiSeq was used to sequence the TCRB libraries. As for how the authors treated the data: The kit vendor's proprietary platform handled demultiplexing, trimming and gene mapping. The table comes from immuneACCESS by way of TCRdb, which keeps in-frame sequences with V and J called. Part of the clones is missing from these tables; in studies checked, under half for an unresolved V gene and the rest for unknown reasons. V and J calls and clone size come straight from that table; D and trimming were deduced from the DNA. This sample has 25,000 to 35,000 clones in its table, and 85% to 90% of those were observed once. The top ten clonotypes cover 20% to 25% of the sample. This clone was seen only once. It lacks a known antigen. Qualities for individual bases were not recorded, and no much larger clone is one base off.

This receptor was taken from a man aged 18-30 years with glioma. The sample consisted of PBMCs, taken from a glioma patient whose treatment included an IDH1 peptide vaccine. This chain is built from TRBV9 and TRBJ1-3, with the D gene uncertain. The CDR3 sequence is CASSRTRNPGNTIYF. The nucleotide sequence is TGTGCCAGCAGCAGGACCCGCAACCCTGGAAACACCATATATTTT.